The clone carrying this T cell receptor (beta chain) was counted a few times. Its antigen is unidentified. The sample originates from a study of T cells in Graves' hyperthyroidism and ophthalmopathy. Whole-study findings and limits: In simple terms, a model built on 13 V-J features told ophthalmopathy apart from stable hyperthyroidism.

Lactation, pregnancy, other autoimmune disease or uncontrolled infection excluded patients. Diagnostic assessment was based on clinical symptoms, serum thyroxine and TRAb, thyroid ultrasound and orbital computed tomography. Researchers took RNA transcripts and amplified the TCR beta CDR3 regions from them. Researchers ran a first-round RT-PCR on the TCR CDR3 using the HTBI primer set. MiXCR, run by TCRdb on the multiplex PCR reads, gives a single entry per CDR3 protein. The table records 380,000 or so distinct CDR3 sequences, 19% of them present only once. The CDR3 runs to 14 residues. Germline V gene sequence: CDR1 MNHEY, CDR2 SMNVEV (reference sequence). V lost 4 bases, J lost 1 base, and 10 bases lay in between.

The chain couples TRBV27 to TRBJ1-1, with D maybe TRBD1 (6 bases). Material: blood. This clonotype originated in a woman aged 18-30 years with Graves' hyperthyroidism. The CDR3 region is CASSYGGANTEAFF. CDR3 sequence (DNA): TGTGCCAGCAGTTATGGGGGCGCGAACACTGAAGCTTTCTTT.